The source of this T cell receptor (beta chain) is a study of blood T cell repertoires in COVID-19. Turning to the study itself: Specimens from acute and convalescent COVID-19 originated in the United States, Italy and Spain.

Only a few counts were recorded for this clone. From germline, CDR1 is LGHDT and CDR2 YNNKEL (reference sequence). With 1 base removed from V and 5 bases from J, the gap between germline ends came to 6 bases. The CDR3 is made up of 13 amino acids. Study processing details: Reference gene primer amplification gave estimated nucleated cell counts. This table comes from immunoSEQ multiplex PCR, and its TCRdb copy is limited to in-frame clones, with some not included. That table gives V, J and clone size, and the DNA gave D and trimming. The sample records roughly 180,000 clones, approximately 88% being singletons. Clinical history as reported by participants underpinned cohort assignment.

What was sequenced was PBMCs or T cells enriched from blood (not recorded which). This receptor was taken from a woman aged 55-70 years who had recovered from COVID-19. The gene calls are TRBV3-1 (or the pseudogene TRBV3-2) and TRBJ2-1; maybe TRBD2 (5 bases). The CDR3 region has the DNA TGTGCCAGCAGCCAAGCAGCGGACAATGAGCAGTTCTTC. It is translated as CASSQAADNEQFF.